This T cell receptor (beta chain) was sequenced during a study of spatial heterogeneity in lung cancer (dated by TCRdb to between 2018 and 2020). Broadly, across the study: More beta-chain than alpha-chain transcripts were consistently detected, likely reflecting higher beta-chain transcript abundance. Both alpha and beta chains were TCR-sequenced in 200 to 250 tumor regions, around 64 matched nontumor lung samples and around 54 PBMC samples obtained at surgery. In the raw uncorrected reads, each unique combination of TCR and UMI appeared more than ten times on average. Nonsynonymous mutation counts, determined by whole-exome sequencing of tumor tissue, were related to features of the TCR repertoire. TCR alpha and beta repertoires were quantitatively compared across multiple tumor regions, matched nontumor lung and blood in non-small cell lung cancer. Overall study outcomes, separate from this receptor: Confirming at a functional level the hypothesis that regional TCRs recognize regional mutations was considered to require additional single-cell paired TCR alpha and beta sequencing. Ubiquitous expanded tumor TCRs showed up in blood more often at tumor resection than at routine follow-up.

Trimming at the junction amounts to 3 bases on V and 3 bases on J, and the germline ends lie 8 bases apart. The germline V gene specifies SGHVS as CDR1 and FQNEAQ as CDR2. Reading from cysteine to phenylalanine, the CDR3 counts 13 amino acids. Only the CDR3 region is kept as DNA, spanning 39 bases read in frame from base 1. Library creation used 5' RACE. Sequencing was carried out with a NextSeq 500. To allow correction of PCR and sequencing errors, the TCR library protocol tagged every TCR cDNA molecule with a unique molecular identifier. In the source study's methods: TCR identification, UMI-based error correction and CDR3 extraction were performed with Decombinator tools. TCRs above a frequency of 2 per 1,000, corresponding to the top 1% of the tumor frequency distribution, were defined as expanded. Renyi diversity was calculated using the R vegan package after each repertoire was subsampled 100 times to 5,000 TCRs. CDR3 similarity networks were built from amino acid triplet string-kernel similarity, with CDR3s being connected when pairwise similarity was above 0.82. In-frame beta chains were kept once TCRdb had trimmed the public reads at Q25 with fastp and called clones with MiXCR. One record per CDR3 amino acid sequence lists the most common genes and DNA. It is TCRdb's table, rather than the study itself, that gives the V and J calls and clone size. This sample holds roughly 9,900 distinct CDR3 sequences; roughly 7.9% were observed only once. Of the sample, roughly a quarter falls within the top ten clones.

The time point label corresponds to: sample taken at primary tumor resection. Without any cell sorting, TCR sequencing was performed on whole RNA extracted either from tumor and nontumor lung tissue or from cryopreserved PBMC samples. Donors were 72 patients with early-stage, untreated non-small cell lung cancer from the lung TRACERx cohort. Only patients with enough RNA available from two or more tumor regions were chosen for TCR sequencing. This clonotype is judged medium-sized (0.01 to 0.1%). No cognate antigen has been identified for it. The record has no base qualities; no much larger clone is one base away.

The source is a male donor with early-stage non-small cell lung cancer. Sequences were derived from PBMCs, sampled at surgery. In this chain, TRBV7-8 is recombined with TRBJ1-2; the D gene is unclear. Read as DNA, the sequence is TGTGCCAGCAGCTTTGGCCAGGACTATGGCTACACCTTC. This sequence encodes CASSFGQDYGYTF. Outside the CDR3, residues come from the reference TRBV7-8 and TRBJ1-2 proteins, so the full variable domain is: GAGVSQSPRYKVAKRGQDVALRCDPISGHVSLFWYQQALGQGPEFLTYFQNEAQLDKSGLPSDRFFAERPEGSVSTLKIQRTQQEDSAVYLCASSFGQDYGYTFGSGTRLTVV.